The present T cell receptor beta chain was sequenced within a study of cytomegalovirus exposure and HLA in healthy donors. Findings and caveats of the study: Associated with HLA alleles at 0.05 false discovery rate in a later analysis were 16,951 TCR beta sequences. Indistinguishable V segments, including TRBV6-2 and TRBV6-3, were excluded. Rare TCR sequences predominated, though certain public TCRs were found in many donors.

Primers included in the PCR were 60 Vbeta and 13 Jbeta primers. Produced via immunoSEQ multiplex PCR; TCRdb's table is partial and in-frame only. The data show over 90,000 clones, with roughly 60% seen just once and about 4.3% held by the top ten. This clone was observed a handful of times. Its specificity is unknown. After removal of 2 bases from V and 5 bases from J, the junction contained 8 bases not matched to a gene. Germline loops: CDR1 SNHLY, CDR2 FYNNEI. CDR3 length: 17 amino acids. This TCR was sampled from a human donor in good health. The sequenced sample was PBMCs. This rearrangement joins TRBV2 to TRBJ2-4, with 11 bases identical to TRBD2. CDR3 coding DNA: TGTGCCAGCAGTGAAACTCTAGCGGGAGGAGGCCAAAACATTCAGTACTTC. Its protein is CASSETLAGGGQNIQYF. The full variable domain, its missing parts supplied by reference TRBV2 and TRBJ2-4, is EPEVTQTPSHQVTQMGQEVILRCVPISNHLYFYWYRQILGQKVEFLVSFYNNEISEKSEIFDDQFSVERPDGSNFTLKIRSTKLEDSAMYFCASSETLAGGGQNIQYFGAGTRLSVL.